This T cell receptor beta chain derives from a study of molecular identifiers for immune sequencing clone quantification. TCRdb independently ran MiXCR on the PCR reads; one entry per CDR3 protein. This sample carries approximately 550,000 distinct CDR3 sequences, 20% to 25% of them seen once, and the ten largest clones take under 0.85%. This clonotype was recorded many times. Source material: naive CD8+ T cells from blood, with Jurkat cell RNA spiked in. Subset of the sample: FACS-sorted CD8+CD4-CCR7+CD45RA+ naive T cells. The sequence derives from a human donor in good health. Some libraries in this study had Jurkat cell RNA spiked in.

This chain's CDR3 is CASSLQGNTNEKLFF. DNA of the CDR3: TGTGCCAGCAGCCTACAGGGTAACACTAATGAAAAACTGTTTTTT. The chain couples TRBV7-9 to TRBJ1-4, with D perhaps TRBD1 (6 bases). Trimming pared 5 bases from V and 2 bases from J, leaving 12 bases between. The CDR3 runs to 15 residues. Germline loops: CDR1 SEHNR, CDR2 FQNEAQ (reference sequence).